This paragraph covers one T cell receptor beta chain sequence. Its antigen is as yet unknown. Researchers ran the PCR with 60 Vbeta and 13 Jbeta primers. The protocol was immunoSEQ multiplex PCR, while the TCRdb copy is restricted to in-frame clones and leaves out a portion. This table has 85,000 to 100,000 clones, about 74% appearing once. This sample was taken from a study of cytomegalovirus exposure and HLA in healthy donors. CDR3 size: 17 residues. CDR1 and CDR2 (germline): MNHEY, SMNVEV (reference sequence). The V and J ends lost 6 bases and 2 bases, in that order; junction bases with no gene match: 14. Whole-study results and caveats: Analysis performed later found approximately 17,000 TCR beta sequences associated with HLA alleles at 0.05 false discovery rate. Researchers had no immune exposure information except CMV serostatus available. In a later analysis, TCR association rates varied by HLA locus: DRB1 most, HLA-C fewest.

The sequence derives from a man aged 60-69 years in good health and CMV-seropositive. Sample: PBMCs. The chain is built from TRBV27 and TRBJ2-5; the match to TRBD1 covers 8 bases. CDR3 in DNA: TGTGCCAGCAGGGCCCTCCTCAGGAGGACAGGGCAAGAGACCCAGTACTTC. Amino acid sequence: CASRALLRRTGQETQYF.